These 4 T cell receptor beta chains came from one sample sequenced in a study of shared clonotypes between healthy human individuals. Profiling relied on immunoSEQ multiplex PCR, and the TCRdb table lists in-frame clones only, not all of them. The profile covers 2,500,000 or so clones, with around 94% appearing a single time and roughly 0.15% taken by the ten largest. Material for sequencing was naive CD4+ T cells sorted from blood. The subset: CD45RA+ positively selected. All receptors derive from a man between 18 and 35 years old in good health.

The gene calls are TRBV6-5 and TRBJ2-7, with D hard to call. V lost 0 bases, J lost 0 bases, and 9 bases lay in between. This CDR3 is built from 15 residues. Germline CDR1 reads MNHEY; CDR2 reads SVGAGI. The CDR3 is CASSYSSPSSYEQYF. Written as DNA, the CDR3 is TGTGCCAGCAGTTACTCGAGTCCCAGCTCCTACGAGCAGTACTTC.

This clone was seen a single time. The V gene is TRBV9, the J gene TRBJ1-2; D remains ambiguous. V was trimmed by 0 bases and J by 2 bases, leaving 8 bases between them. The CDR3 covers 14 residues. CDR1 SGDLS and CDR2 YYNGEE come from the germline V gene. The CDR3 DNA is TGTGCCAGCAGCGTAGGCATGGCCAACTATGGCTACACCTTC. Protein: CASSVGMANYGYTF.

V and J are TRBV11-2 and TRBJ1-3; 9 bases are a match to TRBD1. J was trimmed by 7 bases and V by 1 base; bases with no gene match: 14. Germline-derived CDR1 and CDR2 are SGHAT and FQNNGV. The CDR3 is 18 amino acids. The CDR3 reads CASSLVVEAGTGRNTIYF. The CDR3 DNA follows: TGTGCCAGCAGCTTAGTGGTTGAAGCCGGGACAGGGAGGAACACCATATATTTT. Full variable domain (remainder filled in from reference TRBV11-2 and TRBJ1-3): EAGVAQSPRYKIIEKRQSVAFWCNPISGHATLYWYQQILGQGPKLLIQFQNNGVVDDSQLPKDRFSAERLKGVDSTLKIQPAKLEDSAVYLCASSLVVEAGTGRNTIYFGEGSWLTVV.

Of note for this clone: An end of the junction does not agree with germline; a read error may underlie this. J is TRBJ1-1 and V is TRBV2; D remains unclear. CDR1 SNHLY and CDR2 FYNNEI come from the germline V gene. This CDR3 is 12 amino acids long. The CDR3: CASREGNTEAFF. The CDR3 region has the DNA TGTGCCAGCAGGGAAGGGAACACTGAAGCTTTCTTT.